The clone carrying this TCR beta chain has more than one count but fewer than ten. This CDR3 region has 14 residues. Germline V gives CDR1 MNHNY, CDR2 SVGAGI (reference sequence). V was pared by 6 bases and J by 4 bases, with 12 bases between. These data come from a study of blood T cells in healthy people across ages. PCR was performed a second time for 7 to 11 cycles using a sample-barcoded 5' primer and a J-beta primer mix. TCRdb re-derived calls from the 5' RACE reads in MiXCR, one entry per CDR3 protein. This repertoire shows 800,000 to 950,000 distinct CDR3 sequences, almost 30% found once; its top ten account for 9.5% to 13%. These data were also filed under a second study, of T cells of mothers and their children.

The TCR sequence derives from a woman aged 40 to 50 in good health. V is TRBV6-6 and J is TRBJ1-4; D uncertain. Material for sequencing was blood. The DNA for the CDR3 is TGTGCCAGCAGGTCCGGGCAGATTAATGAAAAACTGTTTTTT. Translated: CASRSGQINEKLFF.